These 13 T cell receptor beta chains were sequenced from one sample in a study of blood T cell repertoires in COVID-19. The table came from immunoSEQ multiplex PCR; TCRdb's copy has only in-frame clones and leaves some out. This sample carries hundreds of thousands of clones, around 90% of them seen once, and the ten largest clones take about 1.5%. Sequenced sample: PBMCs or T cells enriched from blood (not recorded which). All receptors come from a woman aged 50 to 60 who had recovered from COVID-19.

The rearrangement links TRBV29-1 to TRBJ2-7; 7 nucleotides agree with TRBD1. CDR1 and CDR2 from the germline V gene are SQVTM and ANQGSEA. The CDR3 totals 12 residues. V lost 7 bases and J lost 3; bases outside the gene matches: 6. CDR3 nucleotides: TGCAGCGCGAGACAGGGCAGCTACGAGCAGTACTTC. Its translation: CSARQGSYEQYF.

CDR3 protein: CASSEGRGGMNTEAFF. Written as DNA, the CDR3 is TGTGCCAGCAGTGAGGGAAGGGGGGGCATGAACACTGAAGCTTTCTTT. The chain couples TRBV2 to TRBJ1-1; D might be TRBD1 (6 bases). The CDR3 covers 16 residues. V shed 3 bases and J shed 0 bases, with 14 bases lying between them. From germline, CDR1 is SNHLY and CDR2 FYNNEI.

DNA for the CDR3: TGTGCCAGCAGTGTAGGTAGCGGAGGGGACAATGAGCAGTTCTTC. Translated, it gives CASSVGSGGDNEQFF. The chain carries TRBV6-4 and TRBJ2-1, with D maybe TRBD2 (6 bases). Germline CDR1 reads MRHNA; CDR2 reads SNTAGT. Trimming shortened V by 4 bases and J by 5 bases, and 15 bases separated the two germline ends. The length of the CDR3 is 15 residues.

This chain links TRBV15 with TRBJ2-3; 13 positions agree with TRBD2. The CDR3 totals 16 residues. Looked up from germline, CDR1 is LNHNV and CDR2 is YYDKDF (reference sequence). With V trimmed by 1 base and J by 4 bases, 2 bases remained unmatched. The CDR3 DNA sequence: TGTGCCACCAGCAGAGGGGGACTAGCGGGACCAGATACGCAGTATTTT. Translating it yields CATSRGGLAGPDTQYF.

The chain combines TRBV7-9 with TRBJ2-2, with TRBD2 identical over 10 bases. V dropped 5 bases and J dropped 4; count of bases not matched to a gene: 7. The germline V gene encodes CDR1 SEHNR and CDR2 FQNEAQ (reference sequence). The CDR3 is 16 residues long. CDR3 coding DNA: TGTGCCAGCAGCCGCTGGACTAGCGGTGGCACCGGGGAGCTGTTTTTT. It specifies CASSRWTSGGTGELFF.

The rearrangement joins TRBV30 to TRBJ2-5; 11 nucleotides line up with TRBD2. Germline-derived CDR1 and CDR2 are GTSNPN and SVGIG (reference sequence). The CDR3 has 15 amino acids. V gave up 2 bases and J gave up 4 bases; unmatched junction bases: 6. CDR3 loop: CAWSLGLAGGETQYF. CDR3 DNA: TGTGCCTGGAGTCTTGGACTAGCGGGCGGAGAGACCCAGTACTTC.

The rearrangement links TRBV28 to TRBJ2-1; TRBD2 matches at 9 bases. The V gene end was trimmed by 2 bases and the J gene end by 6 bases; junction bases not matched to a gene: 5. CDR3 length: 15 amino acids. Germline loops: CDR1 MDHEN, CDR2 SYDVKM. The DNA for the CDR3 is TGTGCCAGCAGTTTAGGTAGCGGGAGTGTCAATGAGCAGTTCTTC. Translation gives CASSLGSGSVNEQFF. Supplemented by reference TRBV28 and TRBJ2-1, the full variable domain reads DVKVTQSSRYLVKRTGEKVFLECVQDMDHENMFWYRQDPGLGLRLIYFSYDVKMKEKGDIPEGYSVSREKKERFSLILESASTNQTSMYLCASSLGSGSVNEQFFGPGTRLTVL.

J is TRBJ2-4 and V is TRBV5-1; D not certain. This CDR3 is 15 amino acids long. V shed 0 bases and J shed 14 bases, with 21 bases lying between them. Germline CDR1 reads SGHRS; CDR2 reads YFSETQ. Here the CDR3 reads CASSLDGGPASTEYF. The CDR3 bases are TGCGCCAGCAGCTTGGACGGCGGTCCGGCCTCCACGGAGTACTTC.

This clone is judged medium-sized. This chain joins TRBV4-1 and TRBJ2-7; 12 bases fit TRBD1. Germline loops: CDR1 MGHRA, CDR2 YSYEKL. V trimming: 1 base; J trimming: 5 bases; junction bases outside the gene matches: 6. CDR3 length: 16 amino acids. The CDR3 DNA reads as TGCGCCAGCAGCCAAGCCCCCGGGACAGGGGGCCACGAGCAGTACTTC. Its translation: CASSQAPGTGGHEQYF.

The chain has TRBV19 and TRBJ1-1; a possible D gene is TRBD1 (6 bases). The CDR3 covers 14 residues. V lost 3 bases, J lost 4 bases, and 12 bases lay in between. Germline CDR1 is LNHDA and CDR2 is SQIVND (reference sequence). CDR3 nucleotide sequence: TGTGCCAGTAGTATCACAGGGATACGCACTGAAGCTTTCTTT. Translation gives CASSITGIRTEAFF.

The chain has TRBV28 and TRBJ2-7; 11 nucleotides agree with TRBD2. J was trimmed by 3 bases and V by 4 bases; bases with no gene match: 8. CDR3 length equals 16 residues. CDR1 and CDR2 (germline): MDHEN, SYDVKM. CDR3 in DNA: TGTGCCAGCAGTTCACTCGCCGGGACTAGCGGCTACGAGCAGTACTTC. Translated, it gives CASSSLAGTSGYEQYF.

The rearrangement joins TRBV2 to TRBJ2-3; 7 nucleotides line up with TRBD2. Germline CDR1 and CDR2: SNHLY and FYNNEI. V was clipped by 3 bases and J by 0 bases; unmatched bases: 6. This CDR3 has 16 residues. The DNA for the CDR3 is TGTGCCAGCAGTGAGGTGGTGGGAGGGAGCACAGATACGCAGTATTTT. Translated, it gives CASSEVVGGSTDTQYF.

This clone was seen a single time. Other nucleotide sequences from this sample produce the same CDR3. V gene TRBV12-3 or TRBV12-4 combines with J gene TRBJ1-2; 7 bases are shared with TRBD1. The CDR3 length is 13 residues. V trimming: 5 bases; J trimming: 4 bases; junction bases outside the gene matches: 4. CDR3 DNA: TGTGCCAGCAGTCTGACAGGGTTCTATGGCTACACCTTC. The encoded protein is CASSLTGFYGYTF.